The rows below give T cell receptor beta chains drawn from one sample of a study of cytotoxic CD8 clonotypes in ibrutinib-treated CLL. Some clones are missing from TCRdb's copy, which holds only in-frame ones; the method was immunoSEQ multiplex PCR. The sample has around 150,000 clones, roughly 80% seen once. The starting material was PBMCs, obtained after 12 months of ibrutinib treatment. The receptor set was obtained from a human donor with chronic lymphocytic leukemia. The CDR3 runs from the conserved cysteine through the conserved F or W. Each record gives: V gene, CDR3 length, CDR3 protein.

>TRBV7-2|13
CASSLAQDYGYTF
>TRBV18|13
CASSPLANHEQYF
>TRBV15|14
CATSRASSNYGYTF
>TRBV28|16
CASRDRVWTGTDTQYF
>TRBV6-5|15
CASRTGTGSYNEQFF
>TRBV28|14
CASSSRVVNYGYTF
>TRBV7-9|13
CASTRGTNTEAFF
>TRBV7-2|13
CASSLEIRGKLFF
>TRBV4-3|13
CASSRQTGNEQYF
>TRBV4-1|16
CASSREGQRANYGYTF
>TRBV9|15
CASSLSFGANEKLFF
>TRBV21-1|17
CASSKGSPSHEKETQYF
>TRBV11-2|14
CASASGTADYGYTF
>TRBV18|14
CASSPSQGSEKLFF
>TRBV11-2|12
CASSLPNTEAFF
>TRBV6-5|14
CASSYPRGNQPQHF
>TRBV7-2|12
CASSGTRREQYF
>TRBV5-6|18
CASSFFGLGQVSNQPQHF
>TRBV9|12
CASSLRDYGYTF
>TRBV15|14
CATSRGRDTYEQYF
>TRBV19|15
CASSTYPGTGKPQHF
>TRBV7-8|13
CASSLGEFREQYF
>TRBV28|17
CASSPGRRGWPWQPQHF
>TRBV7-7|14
CASSSHEYTDTQYF
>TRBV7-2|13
CASSLDGATPYTF
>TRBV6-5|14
CASSSGSTNEKLFF
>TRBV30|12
CASKRGTDTQYF
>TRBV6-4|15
CASSATSGLRETQYF
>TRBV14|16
CASSLGTSGPTDTQYF
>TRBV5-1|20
CASSLATAKVGMTGANVLTF
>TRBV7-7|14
CASSRTERQETQYF
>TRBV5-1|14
CASSLDTRGNEQYF
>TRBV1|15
CTSSRETSPTGELFF
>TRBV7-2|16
CASSWITGGSSTEAFF
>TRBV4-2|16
CASSQDRDRGRQPQHF
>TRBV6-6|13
CASSYRGLETQYF
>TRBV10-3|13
CAISASGQETQYF
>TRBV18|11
CASSHTTEAFF
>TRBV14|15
CASSPLDRPYNEQFF
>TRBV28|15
CASSLTSQFGYEQYF
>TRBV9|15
CASSPRLAGGNEQFF
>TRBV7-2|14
CASSPTSGGETQYF
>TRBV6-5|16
CASSYGLAGGVYEQYF
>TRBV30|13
CAWSVGGSQPQHF
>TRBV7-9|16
CASSLGGWTAGNTIYF
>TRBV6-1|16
CASSESLVTSMGEQFF